Detailed here is one T cell receptor beta chain. Its antigen is as yet unknown. The CDR3 has 21 amino acids. The V gene's germline CDR1 is LGHNA and CDR2 YNFKEQ. V was clipped by 1 base and J by 0 bases; unmatched bases: 13. PCR used 60 Vbeta primers and 13 Jbeta primers. Data came from immunoSEQ multiplex PCR; TCRdb stores just in-frame clones and leaves some out. The sample holds 200,000 to 300,000 clones; 84% are singletons and the top ten take about 2%. These data are taken from a study of cytomegalovirus exposure and HLA in healthy donors. Study-wide findings and caveats: Reportedly, a later analysis found an Asian-associated ancestry cluster had fewer N-insertions than the approximately 700-donor mean.

The chain combines TRBV4-2 with TRBJ1-3, with 12 bases identical to TRBD1. The receptor was isolated from a woman in her forties in good health and CMV-seropositive. Source material: PBMCs. This CDR3 reads CASSQVGTGGLLTASGNTIYF. The CDR3 nucleotides read TGTGCCAGCAGCCAAGTTGGGACAGGGGGCCTCCTTACCGCCTCTGGAAACACCATATATTTT.